This record looks at one TCR beta chain sequence and its context. This record comes from a study of T cell changes during pregnancy in multiple sclerosis. The data were produced by immunoSEQ multiplex PCR, yet TCRdb's version contains in-frame clones alone and is incomplete. The sample includes about 45,000 clones, about 90% of them seen just once. Germline V lookup: CDR1 LGHNA, CDR2 YNFKEQ. Trimming left V 0 bases short and J 0 bases short, with 19 bases between. The CDR3 sequence is 19 residues long. The receptor was derived from a female donor with multiple sclerosis, enrolled in a pregnancy study. Sequencing used peripheral blood, obtained in the first trimester of pregnancy. The V gene is TRBV4-2, the J gene TRBJ2-3, with D possibly being TRBD2 (7 bases). The CDR3 region is CASSQDPAGASPSTDTQYF. CDR3 DNA sequence: TGTGCCAGCAGCCAAGACCCGGCGGGGGCATCTCCCAGCACAGATACGCAGTATTTT.